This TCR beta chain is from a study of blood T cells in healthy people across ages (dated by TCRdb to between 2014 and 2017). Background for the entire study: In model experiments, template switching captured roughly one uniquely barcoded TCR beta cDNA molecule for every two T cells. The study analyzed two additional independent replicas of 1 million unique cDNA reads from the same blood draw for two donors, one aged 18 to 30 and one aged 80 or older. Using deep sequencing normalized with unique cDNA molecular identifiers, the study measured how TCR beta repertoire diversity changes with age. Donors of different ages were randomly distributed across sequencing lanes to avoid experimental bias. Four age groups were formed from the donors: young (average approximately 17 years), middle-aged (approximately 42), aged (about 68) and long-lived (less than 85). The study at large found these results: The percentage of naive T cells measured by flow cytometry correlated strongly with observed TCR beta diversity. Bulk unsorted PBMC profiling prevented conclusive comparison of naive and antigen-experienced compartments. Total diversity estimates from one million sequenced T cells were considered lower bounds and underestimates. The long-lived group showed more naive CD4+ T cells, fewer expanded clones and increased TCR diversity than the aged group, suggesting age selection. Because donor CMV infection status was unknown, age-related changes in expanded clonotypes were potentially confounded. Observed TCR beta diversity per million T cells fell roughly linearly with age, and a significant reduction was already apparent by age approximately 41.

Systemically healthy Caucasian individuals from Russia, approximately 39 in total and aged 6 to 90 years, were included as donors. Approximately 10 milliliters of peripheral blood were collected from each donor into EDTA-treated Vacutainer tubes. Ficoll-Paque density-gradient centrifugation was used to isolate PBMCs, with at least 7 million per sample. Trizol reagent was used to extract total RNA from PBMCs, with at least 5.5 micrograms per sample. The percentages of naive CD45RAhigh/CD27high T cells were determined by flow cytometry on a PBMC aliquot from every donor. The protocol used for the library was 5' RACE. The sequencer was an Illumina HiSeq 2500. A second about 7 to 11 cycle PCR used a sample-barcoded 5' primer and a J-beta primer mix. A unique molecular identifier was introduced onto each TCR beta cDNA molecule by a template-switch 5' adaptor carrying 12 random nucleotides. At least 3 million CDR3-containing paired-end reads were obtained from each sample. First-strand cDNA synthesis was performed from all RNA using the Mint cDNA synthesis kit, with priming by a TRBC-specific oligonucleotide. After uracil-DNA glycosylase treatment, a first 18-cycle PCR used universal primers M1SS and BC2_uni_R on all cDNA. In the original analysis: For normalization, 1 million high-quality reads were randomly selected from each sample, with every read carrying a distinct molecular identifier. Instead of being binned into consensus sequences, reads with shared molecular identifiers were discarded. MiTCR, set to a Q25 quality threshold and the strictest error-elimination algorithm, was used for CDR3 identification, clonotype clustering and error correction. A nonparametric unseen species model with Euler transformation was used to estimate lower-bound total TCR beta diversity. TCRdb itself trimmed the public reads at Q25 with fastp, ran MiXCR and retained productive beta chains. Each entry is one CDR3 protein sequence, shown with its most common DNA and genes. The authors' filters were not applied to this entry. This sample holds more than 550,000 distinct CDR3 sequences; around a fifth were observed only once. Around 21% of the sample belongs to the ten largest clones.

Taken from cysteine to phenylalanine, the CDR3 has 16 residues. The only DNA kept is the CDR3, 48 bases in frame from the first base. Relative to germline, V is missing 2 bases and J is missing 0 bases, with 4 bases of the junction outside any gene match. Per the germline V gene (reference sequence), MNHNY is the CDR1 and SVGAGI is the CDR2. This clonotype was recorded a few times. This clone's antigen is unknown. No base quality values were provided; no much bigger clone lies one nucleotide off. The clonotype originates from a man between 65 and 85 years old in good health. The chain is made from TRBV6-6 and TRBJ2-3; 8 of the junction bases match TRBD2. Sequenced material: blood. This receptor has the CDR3 CASSYGSGASTDTQYF. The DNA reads TGTGCCAGCAGTTACGGTAGCGGGGCTAGCACAGATACGCAGTATTTT.